The 26 T cell receptor beta chains below come from one sample, sequenced in a study of OX40 agonist ivuxolimab in advanced cancers. The library relied on the immunoSEQ multiplex PCR assay. What TCRdb holds here is the immuneACCESS table cut down to in-frame rearrangements. Part of the clones is not present; checked against another copy, under half of the missing clones reflect an unresolved V gene, and the others are unexplained. The sample data list about 46,000 clones, and 70% to 85% of these were observed just once. The ten largest make up around 2% of the sample. Sample: CD4+ or CD8+ T cells sorted from blood, taken in a trial of the OX40 agonist ivuxolimab. Receptor source: an adult with an advanced solid tumor such as melanoma, head and neck, liver or kidney cancer.

The rearrangement uses TRBV27 and TRBJ2-2; 7 nucleotides line up with TRBD1. Looked up from germline, CDR1 is MNHEY and CDR2 is SMNVEV (reference sequence). Trimming took 2 bases from V and 7 from J; bases not matched to a gene: 16. The CDR3 has 18 amino acids. The CDR3 loop is CASSLAAGGFLQGGELFF. CDR3 sequence (DNA): TGTGCCAGCAGTTTAGCCGCAGGGGGATTTCTTCAGGGCGGGGAGCTGTTTTTT.

This rearrangement joins TRBV7-2 to TRBJ1-2; D might be TRBD1 (5 bases). The CDR3 spans 15 residues. Trimming stripped 1 base from V and 8 bases from J, with 17 bases between. CDR1 SGHTA and CDR2 FQGNSA come from the germline V gene. CDR3 nucleotide sequence: TGTGCCAGCAGCTTAGGCCCCGGGCAGGGTGAAGGCTACACCTTC. Protein: CASSLGPGQGEGYTF. Supplemented by reference TRBV7-2 and TRBJ1-2, the full variable domain reads GAGVSQSPSNKVTEKGKDVELRCDPISGHTALYWYRQSLGQGLEFLIYFQGNSAPDKSGLPSDRFSAERTGGSVSTLTIQRTQQEDSAVYLCASSLGPGQGEGYTFGSGTRLTVV.

CDR3 DNA sequence: TGTGCCAGCAGCTTAAGTGGGGGACTTTATAATTCACCCCTCCACTTT. This gives the protein CASSLSGGLYNSPLHF. This sequence joins TRBV7-9 and TRBJ1-6; D is possibly TRBD1 (5 bases). The CDR3 runs to 16 residues. Between the trimmed V and J ends, which lost 2 bases and 4 bases, there was a span of 12 bases. Germline V CDR1 and CDR2: SEHNR, FQNEAQ (reference sequence).

This chain links TRBV6-1 with TRBJ1-2; tentatively, D is TRBD1 (6 bases). CDR3 length: 14 amino acids. Germline V lookup: CDR1 MNHNS, CDR2 SASEGT. V was shortened by 1 base and J by 4 bases, with 10 bases between the two germline ends. The CDR3 DNA is TGTGCCAGCAGTGAAGATGGGACATTCTATGGCTACACCTTC. Translating it yields CASSEDGTFYGYTF.

This clone was observed a single time. This chain links TRBV28 with TRBJ1-2, with TRBD1 identical over 10 bases. Trimming cost V 5 bases and J 1 base; bases outside gene matches: 7. Per germline, CDR1 MDHEN and CDR2 SYDVKM. CDR3 length equals 16 residues. CDR3 amino acids: CASSALGTGDNYGYTF. CDR3 nucleotides: TGTGCCAGCAGTGCCCTCGGGACAGGGGATAACTATGGCTACACCTTC.

V usage is TRBV7-2 and J usage is TRBJ2-5, with 9 bases matching TRBD2. Germline CDR1 reads SGHTA; CDR2 reads FQGNSA. V shed 1 base, J shed 7 bases, and the junction held 13 bases outside the gene matches. There are 17 residues in the CDR3. The CDR3 region is CASSLEGSGGQSGTQYF. As DNA, the CDR3 is TGTGCCAGCAGCTTAGAGGGCAGCGGGGGGCAAAGCGGGACCCAGTACTTC.

As regards this clone: Sequence at one end of the junction differs from germline and may be a read error. The chain links TRBV18 to TRBJ1-2; D is unclear. Germline V gene sequence: CDR1 KGHSH, CDR2 LQKENI. This CDR3 spans 13 amino acids. The CDR3 region has the DNA TGTGCCAGCTCACCATCTACAATCAGTGGAGTCGCCTTC. Protein sequence: CASSPSTISGVAF.

The chain recombines TRBV5-6 with TRBJ1-1; D uncertain. The V gene's germline CDR1 is SGHDT and CDR2 YYEEEE. The CDR3 loop spans 11 amino acids. V lost 2 bases and J lost 3, with 2 bases in between. The CDR3 is CASSFHTEAFF. In nucleotides, the CDR3 is TGTGCCAGCAGCTTTCACACTGAAGCTTTCTTT.

The J gene is TRBJ1-1, the V gene TRBV19; 7 nucleotides match TRBD1. The germline CDR1 and CDR2 sequences are LNHDA and SQIVND (reference sequence). Trimming removed 6 bases from V and 4 bases from J; junction bases left unmatched: 14. CDR3 length: 16 amino acids. The CDR3 sequence is CASRSYPGQAATEAFF. DNA for the CDR3: TGTGCCAGTAGATCATACCCAGGACAGGCGGCCACTGAAGCTTTCTTT. The full variable domain, with the rest looked up from reference TRBV19 and TRBJ1-1, is DGGITQSPKYLFRKEGQNVTLSCEQNLNHDAMYWYRQDPGQGLRLIYYSQIVNDFQKGDIAEGYSVSREKKESFPLTVTSAQKNPTAFYLCASRSYPGQAATEAFFGQGTRLTVV.

This clone was seen just once. The chain is built from TRBV20-1 and TRBJ1-1; no firm D call. V lost 6 bases, J lost 1 base, and 6 bases lay in between. The length of the CDR3 is 11 residues. Germline CDR1 DFQATT, CDR2 SNEGSKA (reference sequence). CDR3 nucleotide sequence: TGCAGTGCCGCAGGGAACACTGAAGCTTTCTTT. Amino acid sequence: CSAAGNTEAFF.

This sequence joins TRBV5-4 and TRBJ1-5; D is unresolved. Germline values: CDR1 SGHNT, CDR2 YYREEE (reference sequence). V lost 2 bases, J lost 0 bases, and 15 bases lay in between. CDR3 length: 17 amino acids. Here the CDR3 reads CASSFPRGIDSNQPQHF. As DNA, the CDR3 is TGTGCCAGCAGCTTCCCCCGAGGGATCGATAGCAATCAGCCCCAGCATTTT.

The V call is TRBV30, the J call TRBJ1-2; the match to TRBD1 covers 8 bases. This CDR3 has 14 residues. CDR1 GTSNPN and CDR2 SVGIG come from the germline V gene (reference sequence). J was trimmed by 7 bases and V by 0 bases; bases with no gene match: 7. The CDR3 sequence: CAWSVLSGGVGYTF. The CDR3 DNA sequence: TGTGCCTGGAGTGTACTTTCAGGGGGCGTTGGCTACACCTTC.

The rearrangement links TRBV5-1 to TRBJ1-2; D may be TRBD1 (6 bases). Germline loops: CDR1 SGHRS, CDR2 YFSETQ. The CDR3 runs to 13 residues. The V gene lost 7 bases and the J gene lost 6 bases, with 16 bases spanning the gap. The CDR3 here is CASFEEGVNGYTF. The CDR3 bases are TGCGCCAGCTTCGAGGAGGGGGTTAATGGCTACACCTTC.

This sequence joins TRBV27 and TRBJ1-1; D gene uncertain. The V gene's germline CDR1 is MNHEY and CDR2 SMNVEV (reference sequence). The CDR3 contains 14 residues. Trimming shortened V by 8 bases and J by 0 bases, and 13 bases separated the two germline ends. The CDR3, as DNA: TGTGCCAGCCGAACCGGGGTTTTGAACACTGAAGCTTTCTTT. Protein sequence: CASRTGVLNTEAFF.

The rearrangement joins TRBV9 to TRBJ2-2; D remains unclear. Germline V lookup: CDR1 SGDLS, CDR2 YYNGEE. CDR3 size: 13 residues. V dropped 0 bases and J dropped 7 bases, with 7 bases sitting between them. This CDR3 is CASSVGVSGELFF. DNA of the CDR3: TGTGCCAGCAGCGTAGGGGTAAGCGGGGAGCTGTTTTTT.

The CDR3 DNA reads TGCGCCAGCAGCTTCCAACAGGGGGCTCCCTACGAGCAGTACTTC. Its protein is CASSFQQGAPYEQYF. The chain joins TRBV5-1 to TRBJ2-7; 9 bases are shared with TRBD1. V lost 2 bases and J lost 2; bases outside the gene matches: 5. The germline V gene has CDR1 SGHRS and CDR2 YFSETQ. The CDR3 runs to 15 residues.

On this clone itself: Other nucleotide sequences in the sample specify the same CDR3. The V gene is TRBV5-1, the J gene TRBJ1-1; D might be TRBD1 (5 bases). The CDR3 spans 14 residues. The germline gives CDR1 SGHRS, CDR2 YFSETQ. The V and J ends lost 3 bases and 1 base respectively, with 10 bases between them. The chain's CDR3 is CASSSGTGNTEAFF. CDR3 DNA sequence: TGCGCCAGCAGCTCAGGGACGGGGAACACTGAAGCTTTCTTT. Full variable domain (outside the CDR3, taken from reference TRBV5-1 and TRBJ1-1): KAGVTQTPRYLIKTRGQQVTLSCSPISGHRSVSWYQQTPGQGLQFLFEYFSETQRNKGNFPGRFSGRQFSNSRSEMNVSTLELGDSALYLCASSSGTGNTEAFFGQGTRLTVV.

The V gene is TRBV5-1, the J gene TRBJ2-1; either TRBD1 or TRBD2 may supply D (5 bases each). CDR1 is SGHRS and CDR2 is YFSETQ in the germline V gene. CDR3 length: 15 residues. The V end lost 0 bases, the J end lost 4 bases, and 11 bases lay between the germline ends. The CDR3 DNA reads TGCGCCAGCAGCTTGGATGGGGGAACTTACAATGAGCAGTTCTTC. Residues: CASSLDGGTYNEQFF.

The J gene is TRBJ1-1, the V gene TRBV7-6, with a tentative D call TRBD1 (5 bases). Germline values: CDR1 SGHVS, CDR2 FNYEAQ. The CDR3 sequence is 15 residues long. Trimming removed 5 bases from V and 4 bases from J, with 17 bases in between. This chain's CDR3 is CASSDTAGQGTEAFF. The CDR3 DNA follows: TGTGCCAGCAGCGACACTGCTGGCCAGGGCACTGAAGCTTTCTTT. The full variable domain, rest sourced from reference TRBV7-6 and TRBJ1-1, is GAGVSQSPRYKVTKRGQDVALRCDPISGHVSLYWYRQALGQGPEFLTYFNYEAQQDKSGLPNDRFSAERPEGSISTLTIQRTEQRDSAMYRCASSDTAGQGTEAFFGQGTRLTVV.

The chain joins TRBV28 to TRBJ2-3; D is unresolved. The germline CDR1 and CDR2 sequences are MDHEN and SYDVKM. Trimming pared 6 bases from V and 1 base from J, leaving 8 bases between. The length of the CDR3 is 13 residues. CDR3 in DNA: TGTGCCAGCAGCCCCGGACGCACAGATACGCAGTATTTT. It translates to CASSPGRTDTQYF.

This clone was recorded a few times. The chain couples TRBV19 to TRBJ2-1; 13 bases fit TRBD2. Germline V gene lookup returns CDR1 LNHDA and CDR2 SQIVND (reference sequence). The CDR3 runs to 17 residues. Trimming took 7 bases from V and 0 from J; bases not matched to a gene: 6. CDR3 coding DNA: TGTGCCAGTACCAGGACTAGCGGGGGTAGCTCCTACAATGAGCAGTTCTTC. Translated: CASTRTSGGSSYNEQFF. Drawing the rest from reference TRBV19 and TRBJ2-1, the complete variable domain is DGGITQSPKYLFRKEGQNVTLSCEQNLNHDAMYWYRQDPGQGLRLIYYSQIVNDFQKGDIAEGYSVSREKKESFPLTVTSAQKNPTAFYLCASTRTSGGSSYNEQFFGPGTRLTVL.

This clone was seen a handful of times. The genes are TRBV6-1 and TRBJ1-5; D not certain. Trimming pared 4 bases from V and 7 bases from J, leaving 17 bases between. Per germline, CDR1 MNHNS and CDR2 SASEGT. The CDR3 contains 15 residues. The CDR3 spells CASSVDPGGGQPQHF. The CDR3 DNA is TGTGCCAGCAGTGTAGACCCGGGAGGCGGACAGCCCCAGCATTTT.

The chain carries TRBV25-1 and TRBJ1-2; 8 bases fit TRBD1. The CDR3 consists of 16 residues. Germline CDR1 and CDR2: MGHDK and SYGVNS. V lost 2 bases, J lost 1 base, and 6 bases stayed unmatched. The CDR3 nucleotides read TGTGCCAGCAGTGAAGGGTGGACAGGGAGTAACTATGGCTACACCTTC. It codes for CASSEGWTGSNYGYTF.

The chain carries TRBV5-4 and TRBJ1-1; 10 bases fit TRBD1. The J segment lost 3 bases and the V segment lost 0 bases, leaving 5 bases of the junction unmatched. Germline V gives CDR1 SGHNT, CDR2 YYREEE (reference sequence). This CDR3 spans 16 amino acids. The CDR3 loop is CASSLGNDRGHTEAFF. In nucleotides, the CDR3 is TGTGCCAGCAGCTTGGGGAATGACAGGGGGCACACTGAAGCTTTCTTT.

This chain joins TRBV7-2 and TRBJ2-7; either TRBD1 or TRBD2 may fit D (5 bases each). Germline V gene data show CDR1 as SGHTA and CDR2 as FQGNSA. This CDR3 is built from 15 residues. V was clipped by 2 bases and J by 7 bases, with 18 bases between them. Here the CDR3 DNA reads TGTGCCAGCAGCTTATCCGTGATGGGGGAAAGGGAGCAGTACTTC. Encoded protein: CASSLSVMGEREQYF. Looking up the rest from reference TRBV7-2 and TRBJ2-7 gives the full variable domain: GAGVSQSPSNKVTEKGKDVELRCDPISGHTALYWYRQSLGQGLEFLIYFQGNSAPDKSGLPSDRFSAERTGGSVSTLTIQRTQQEDSAVYLCASSLSVMGEREQYFGPGTRLTVT.

This clone was picked up one time. The V gene is TRBV2, the J gene TRBJ1-5, with a possible D match to TRBD1 (6 bases). Germline V gives CDR1 SNHLY, CDR2 FYNNEI. Between the trimmed V and J ends, which lost 7 bases and 0 bases, there was a span of 13 bases. The CDR3 spans 15 residues. The CDR3 DNA reads TGTGCCAGCACCAAGGGGGGAAATAGCAATCAGCCCCAGCATTTT. Translated, it gives CASTKGGNSNQPQHF.